This T cell receptor beta chain was profiled in a study of technical replicates of blood from a handful of donors. Measured with immunoSEQ multiplex PCR; TCRdb has only the in-frame clones, and not every one. The profile shows 50,000 to 80,000 clones, 86% of them singletons. CDR3 size: 15 residues. The V end was cut by 0 bases, the J end by 2 bases, with 9 bases between. The germline CDR1 and CDR2 sequences are SEHNR and FQNEAQ (reference sequence). Sequenced material: PBMCs. This chain uses TRBV7-9 with TRBJ2-3; D not certain. The receptor was isolated from a human donor in good health. Some clones in this sample may be carry-over from other donors' samples. The DNA of the CDR3 is TGTGCCAGCAGCTTAGCTCCACTAAACACAGATACGCAGTATTTT. It translates to CASSLAPLNTDTQYF. Filled out from reference TRBV7-9 and TRBJ2-3, the complete variable domain reads DTGVSQNPRHKITKRGQNVTFRCDPISEHNRLYWYRQTLGQGPEFLTYFQNEAQLEKSRLLSDRFSAERPKGSFSTLEIQRTEQGDSAMYLCASSLAPLNTDTQYFGPGTRLTVL.